These 28 T cell receptor beta chains share one sample of origin, sequenced in a study of cytomegalovirus exposure and HLA in healthy donors. 60 Vbeta and 13 Jbeta primers were used in PCR. The table came from immunoSEQ multiplex PCR; TCRdb's copy has only in-frame clones and leaves some out. The table lists 100,000 to 150,000 clones, 65% to 85% of them singletons. Material: PBMCs. Receptors were obtained from a man younger than 35 in good health and CMV-seropositive.

The gene calls are TRBV5-4 and TRBJ2-7, with TRBD2 identical over 7 bases. Unmatched junction bases numbered 7, after V lost 0 bases and J lost 4 bases. The CDR3 length is 15 residues. The germline V gene has CDR1 SGHNT and CDR2 YYREEE (reference sequence). The CDR3 nucleotides read TGTGCCAGCAGCTTGGGCGGGAGCGAAGTTTACGAGCAGTACTTC. Translating gives CASSLGGSEVYEQYF.

The rearrangement links TRBV25-1 to TRBJ1-1; no clear D gene. V gave up 7 bases and J gave up 1 base, with 13 bases separating them. CDR3 length: 14 amino acids. Germline V gene data show CDR1 as MGHDK and CDR2 as SYGVNS. This chain's CDR3 is CASTPRGTNTEAFF. The CDR3 nucleotides read TGTGCCAGCACGCCCCGGGGAACGAACACTGAAGCTTTCTTT.

This clone turned up a few times. This chain links TRBV5-4 with TRBJ2-5, with D possibly being TRBD1 (5 bases). Trimming took off 0 bases at V and 4 bases at J, with 7 bases between the two ends. CDR3 length: 13 residues. In germline, CDR1 is SGHNT, CDR2 YYREEE (reference sequence). The DNA of the CDR3 is TGTGCCAGCAGCTTGGGACAGTCAGAGACCCAGTACTTC. This gives the protein CASSLGQSETQYF.

The gene calls are TRBV27 and TRBJ1-2, with 7 bases that match TRBD1. The germline V gene has CDR1 MNHEY and CDR2 SMNVEV (reference sequence). Germline trimming cut 6 bases from V and 4 bases from J; bases unmatched to any gene: 20. There are 18 residues in the CDR3. In DNA, the CDR3 is TGTGCCAGCAGACAATCGACTCAGGGGGGCGCTTTGGGCTATGGCTACACCTTC. It translates to CASRQSTQGGALGYGYTF.

About this clone: The CDR3 does not end in the conserved phenylalanine or tryptophan, so this is likely a read error. J is TRBJ2-7 and V is TRBV2; 10 nucleotides align to TRBD2. This CDR3 spans 18 amino acids. J lost 3 bases, V lost 8 bases, and 19 bases had no gene match. From germline, CDR1 is SNHLY and CDR2 FYNNEI. The CDR3 region has the DNA TGTGCCAGCTGGGATGGGACAGAAGGGACTAGCGTATTCTACGAGCAGTACCTC. The encoded protein is CASWDGTEGTSVFYEQYL.

This sequence joins TRBV7-6 and TRBJ1-4; possible D gene TRBD1, 5 bases. The CDR3 runs 14 residues. The V gene lost 6 bases and the J gene lost 2 bases, with 10 bases spanning the gap. Germline V gives CDR1 SGHVS, CDR2 FNYEAQ. CDR3 loop: CASRPGMTNEKLFF. The CDR3 DNA reads as TGTGCCAGCAGACCAGGGATGACTAATGAAAAACTGTTTTTT.

V usage is TRBV18 and J usage is TRBJ1-6; TRBD1 aligns across 8 bases. This CDR3 is built from 14 residues. V gave up 3 bases and J gave up 8 bases; unmatched junction bases: 3. Germline CDR1 is KGHSH and CDR2 is LQKENI. The CDR3 DNA is TGTGCCAGCTCACCTGACAGGGGAGATTCACCCCTCCACTTT. The encoded protein is CASSPDRGDSPLHF.

This clone occurred once. The CDR3 protein is CASGLGTGSSYNSPLHF. The CDR3 coding sequence is TGTGCTAGTGGTTTGGGGACAGGGAGCTCCTATAATTCACCCCTCCACTTT. The rearrangement links TRBV12-5 to TRBJ1-6; 8 bases agree with TRBD1. Per germline, CDR1 LGHNT and CDR2 FRNRAP. V shed 1 base and J 0 bases; nucleotides not matched to a gene: 2. The CDR3 consists of 17 residues. Combining the CDR3 with reference TRBV12-5 and TRBJ1-6 gives the whole variable domain DARVTQTPRHKVTEMGQEVTMRCQPILGHNTVFWYRQTMMQGLELLAYFRNRAPLDDSGMPKDRFSAEMPDATLATLKIQPSEPRDSAVYFCASGLGTGSSYNSPLHFGNGTRLTVT.

A few counts support this clone. Here the CDR3 DNA reads TGTGCCAGCAGCTCACAACCGTTGAGGGACTACAATGAGCAGTTCTTC. Protein: CASSSQPLRDYNEQFF. The genes are TRBV4-2 and TRBJ2-1, with D possibly TRBD2 on 5 matching bases. Germline values: CDR1 LGHNA, CDR2 YNFKEQ. V lost 5 bases to trimming and J lost 3 bases, with 17 bases between them. This CDR3 is built from 16 residues.

This clone has a handful of counts. This rearrangement joins TRBV2 to TRBJ2-1, with TRBD2 matching over 9 bases. J was trimmed by 0 bases and V by 6 bases; bases with no gene match: 3. Germline-derived CDR1 and CDR2 are SNHLY and FYNNEI. The CDR3 spans 15 residues. Written as DNA, the CDR3 is TGTGCCAGCAGCGCTAGCGGGACCTCCTACAATGAGCAGTTCTTC. Protein: CASSASGTSYNEQFF.

The V call is TRBV4-1, the J call TRBJ2-1; a possible D gene is TRBD1 (6 bases). The CDR3 contains 18 residues. V was cut by 0 bases and J by 5 bases, with 20 bases left in between. Germline CDR1 MGHRA, CDR2 YSYEKL. This chain's CDR3 is CASSQETRGHSFDNEQFF. The CDR3, as DNA: TGCGCCAGCAGCCAAGAGACCCGGGGACACTCCTTTGACAATGAGCAGTTCTTC.

For the CDR3, the DNA is TGTGCCAGCGAGAGGAACTTCAGGGGGGTCAATGAGCAGTTCTTC. It specifies CASERNFRGVNEQFF. The chain recombines TRBV27 with TRBJ2-1; D may be TRBD1 (7 bases). Germline V lookup: CDR1 MNHEY, CDR2 SMNVEV (reference sequence). V lost 8 bases, J lost 6 bases, and 20 bases lay in between. The CDR3 loop spans 15 amino acids.

V and J are TRBV6-6 and TRBJ1-5; possibly TRBD1 for D (6 bases). Germline V gene sequence: CDR1 MNHNY, CDR2 SVGAGI (reference sequence). The CDR3 runs 13 residues. V lost 4 bases and J lost 6, with 10 bases in between. The CDR3: CASSSGGSQPQHF. CDR3 nucleotide sequence: TGTGCCAGCAGTTCTGGGGGCAGTCAGCCCCAGCATTTT.

The chain combines TRBV4-2 with TRBJ2-1; 8 bases match TRBD2. Germline CDR1 LGHNA, CDR2 YNFKEQ. This CDR3 has 12 amino acids. V dropped 4 bases and J dropped 15; count of bases not matched to a gene: 8. The CDR3 reads CASSPGLGVWFF. The CDR3 DNA reads TGTGCCAGCAGCCCGGGACTAGGGGTTTGGTTCTTC.

The rearrangement joins TRBV5-1 to TRBJ2-3, with TRBD2 matching 9 bases. J gave up 5 bases and V 0 bases, and 7 bases lay outside the gene matches. CDR3 size: 16 residues. Per the germline V gene, CDR1 is SGHRS and CDR2 is YFSETQ. The CDR3 bases are TGCGCCAGCAGCTTGGCCCTAGCGGGGAGTTTAGATACGCAGTATTTT. It is translated as CASSLALAGSLDTQYF.

The chain recombines TRBV5-4 with TRBJ2-2; 9 nucleotides match TRBD2. The V segment lost 1 base and the J segment 6 bases; nucleotides outside the gene matches: 4. The germline gives CDR1 SGHNT, CDR2 YYREEE (reference sequence). The CDR3 covers 15 residues. CDR3 sequence reads: CASSLRAGGAGELFF. The CDR3 DNA is TGTGCCAGCAGCTTGAGAGCGGGAGGCGCCGGGGAGCTGTTTTTT. Complete variable domain (other parts from reference TRBV5-4 and TRBJ2-2): ETGVTQSPTHLIKTRGQQVTLRCSSQSGHNTVSWYQQALGQGPQFIFQYYREEENGRGNFPPRFSGLQFPNYSSELNVNALELDDSALYLCASSLRAGGAGELFFGEGSRLTVL.

This sequence joins TRBV6-5 and TRBJ1-6, with a possible D match to TRBD1 (6 bases). Germline CDR1 and CDR2: MNHEY and SVGAGI. Trimming left V 7 bases short and J 4 bases short, with 11 bases between. The CDR3 consists of 14 residues. The CDR3 loop reads CASTPRGYNSPLHF. CDR3 nucleotide sequence: TGTGCCAGCACTCCCAGGGGTTATAATTCACCCCTCCACTTT.

The chain employs TRBV5-1 and TRBJ1-2; 8 bases fit TRBD1. The CDR3 totals 13 residues. Germline V gene data show CDR1 as SGHRS and CDR2 as YFSETQ. J lost 10 bases, V lost 8 bases, and 13 bases had no gene match. Written as DNA, the CDR3 is TGCGCCAGTTCGACGACAGGGGTTTTGTACTACACCTTC. Translated: CASSTTGVLYYTF. Together with reference TRBV5-1 and TRBJ1-2, the CDR3 gives the full variable domain: KAGVTQTPRYLIKTRGQQVTLSCSPISGHRSVSWYQQTPGQGLQFLFEYFSETQRNKGNFPGRFSGRQFSNSRSEMNVSTLELGDSALYLCASSTTGVLYYTFGSGTRLTVV.

This clone was seen a few times. The rearrangement uses TRBV5-4 and TRBJ1-3, with 7 bases lining up with TRBD1. Germline CDR1 reads SGHNT; CDR2 reads YYREEE (reference sequence). The CDR3 runs to 16 residues. V lost 4 bases to trimming and J lost 0 bases; unmatched junction nucleotides: 7. In nucleotides, the CDR3 is TGTGCCAGCAGCGGGATAGGGACAGACTCTGGAAACACCATATATTTT. Amino acid sequence: CASSGIGTDSGNTIYF.

V usage is TRBV30 and J usage is TRBJ2-3, with 10 nucleotides matching TRBD2. The V and J ends lost 0 bases and 5 bases, in that order; junction bases with no gene match: 17. The CDR3 is made up of 19 amino acids. The germline gives CDR1 GTSNPN, CDR2 SVGIG (reference sequence). The CDR3 loop is CAWSVMLLAGSSSRDTQYF. For the CDR3, the DNA is TGTGCCTGGAGTGTAATGCTACTAGCGGGGTCGTCTTCCCGAGATACGCAGTATTTT.

The J gene is TRBJ2-7, the V gene TRBV28; 7 bases map to TRBD1. Germline assignment: CDR1 MDHEN and CDR2 SYDVKM. The CDR3 has 15 residues. V was clipped by 7 bases and J by 4 bases; unmatched bases: 13. CDR3 in DNA: TGTGCCAGCATAGGCTCGGCAGGGGGTAAATACGAGCAGTACTTC. Its translation is CASIGSAGGKYEQYF.

This chain uses TRBV2 with TRBJ1-5; TRBD1 matches at 7 bases. V gave up 6 bases and J gave up 3 bases; unmatched junction bases: 5. This CDR3 comprises 14 residues. Looked up from germline, CDR1 is SNHLY and CDR2 is FYNNEI. CDR3 in amino acids: CASRLGTVNQPQHF. In nucleotides, the CDR3 is TGTGCCAGCAGGCTAGGGACAGTCAATCAGCCCCAGCATTTT.

This clone appeared a single time. This sequence joins TRBV9 and TRBJ1-2; no clear D. Trimming took 4 bases from V and 1 from J, leaving 17 bases between them. CDR3 length: 16 residues. Germline CDR1 SGDLS, CDR2 YYNGEE. As DNA, the CDR3 is TGTGCCAGCAGCCCCCCCATCTCGGGGTTTAACTATGGCTACACCTTC. Translation gives CASSPPISGFNYGYTF.

A few counts support this clone. J is TRBJ2-1 and V is TRBV2; 9 nucleotides agree with TRBD1. V was pared by 5 bases and J by 1 base, with 3 bases of the junction left unmatched. The CDR3 is 15 amino acids. Germline CDR1 reads SNHLY; CDR2 reads FYNNEI. This CDR3 reads CASSRDRGSYNEQFF. The CDR3 DNA sequence: TGTGCCAGCAGTAGAGACAGGGGGTCCTACAATGAGCAGTTCTTC.

This chain links TRBV7-9 with TRBJ2-5; D is possibly TRBD2 (5 bases). Germline lookup yields CDR1 SEHNR and CDR2 FQNEAQ (reference sequence). The CDR3 has 13 residues. V was cut by 5 bases and J by 6 bases, with 13 bases left in between. The CDR3 DNA reads as TGTGCCAGCAGCCAGCCCACCGGGAAGACCCAGTACTTC. It encodes CASSQPTGKTQYF. The full variable domain, in which reference TRBV7-9 and TRBJ2-5 provide the parts outside the CDR3, is DTGVSQNPRHKITKRGQNVTFRCDPISEHNRLYWYRQTLGQGPEFLTYFQNEAQLEKSRLLSDRFSAERPKGSFSTLEIQRTEQGDSAMYLCASSQPTGKTQYFGPGTRLLVL.

This clone was detected only a few times. The chain recombines TRBV10-1 with TRBJ2-7; 10 positions match TRBD2. With V trimmed by 0 bases and J by 6 bases, 5 bases remained unmatched. The CDR3 has 15 residues. CDR1 is WNHNN and CDR2 is SYGVQD in the germline V gene (reference sequence). As DNA, the CDR3 is TGCGCCAGCAGTGAGTCAACTAGCGGGATTACCGAGCAGTACTTC. Protein sequence: CASSESTSGITEQYF.

Details on this clone: One end of the junction fails to match germline, which may point to a read error. CDR3 in DNA: TGTGCCAGCAGTGACGCTGACAGGCCGTCCTGCGAGCAGTACTTC. Its translation is CASSDADRPSCEQYF. The chain carries TRBV2 and TRBJ2-7, with D possibly matching TRBD1 (6 bases). The CDR3 has 15 amino acids. CDR1 is SNHLY, CDR2 FYNNEI, per germline.

The chain combines TRBV4-2 with TRBJ2-7, with 7 bases fitting TRBD1. CDR1 is LGHNA and CDR2 is YNFKEQ in the germline V gene. V shed 5 bases, J shed 0 bases, and the junction held 10 bases outside the gene matches. The CDR3 is 16 amino acids. The CDR3 is CASSYGVTGSSYEQYF. The DNA for the CDR3 is TGTGCCAGCAGCTATGGCGTGACAGGGTCCTCCTACGAGCAGTACTTC.